This TCR beta chain comes out of a study of shared clonotypes between healthy human individuals (TCRdb year 2020). About the study as a whole: Three men and two women, aged 18 to 49 years, made up the cohort. Between about 0.9 and 9 billion PBMCs per donor were obtained by leukapheresis. For each donor, three plates each were used for CD4 naive and CD4 memory, two plates were used for CD8 naive, and one plate was used for CD8 memory. Libraries were prepared and TCR repertoires were sequenced by different laboratories using diverse techniques, in order to increase sequencing depth and limit assay-specific biases. Blood TCR repertoires of about five healthy adults were deeply sequenced to estimate repertoire size and the extent of clonotype sharing between individuals. Findings and caveats that apply to the study as a whole: Compared with non-shared clonotypes, the clonotypes found in all four sorted-subset donors had higher generation probabilities. Pairwise subsampling indicated that sequencing depth was expected to affect the degree of clonotype sharing among donors. Naive subsets generally had larger estimated clonotype richness than memory subsets. About 4.5% of naive CD4, 3.5% of naive CD8, 2.3% of memory CD4, and 0.35% to 0.4% of memory CD8 clonotypes were shared across several donors. Sampling was restricted to blood, and TCR repertoires in tissues likely differ from the TCR repertoires found in blood. The small number of donors limited the genetic and exposure-history diversity represented. Even with the large sequencing depth, rarefaction of the sorted-subset datasets indicated that sequencing was incomplete.

A word on this clone: The antigen it binds to is not known. Per-base quality was not reported, and no clone a single base away is much larger than it.

Donors were healthy HIV-negative adults with no recently reported acute infections or vaccinations. Every donor was a Caucasian adult residing in Nashville, Tennessee, USA. Magnetic negative selection was used to enrich CD4+ T cells, after which naive cells were positively selected on CD45RA and the negative fraction became the memory subset. Blood was obtained by leukapheresis, after which PBMCs were separated by Ficoll-Histopaque density gradient centrifugation and cryopreserved in liquid nitrogen vapor phase. Purity and quantity of every magnetically sorted T cell population were checked by analytical flow cytometry. Genomic DNA was isolated from every sorted fraction and measured by UV absorbance on a Nanodrop 2000c. At the junction V is shortened by 4 bases and J by 6 bases, with 18 bases in between. The CDR3 covers 15 residues, taking in both the cysteine and the phenylalanine. The sequence is cut down to CDR3 DNA, 45 bases in frame from base 1. Sequences SNHLY (CDR1) and FYNNEI (CDR2) are obtained from the germline V gene.

Using the deep immunoSEQ assay, TCR CDR3 regions were amplified from genomic DNA by multiplex PCR. For each cell subset, the extracted genomic DNA was distributed evenly across all wells of several immunoSEQ 96-well plates, and each plate served as one replicate. Each replicate PCR for sorted subsets received around 200 ng genomic DNA, equal to 28,000 or so T cell genomes. Purified libraries were quantified with a Qubit 3.0 fluorometer, sized on a Bioanalyzer 2100, and re-quantified with the KAPA Library Quantification kit. A separate single-read 150-cycle Illumina NextSeq 550 flow cell was used to sequence each immunoSEQ 96-well plate. The original methods were these. The immunoSEQ output contained only junctional sequences without quality scores, so filtering could not match that applied to full-length reads. Sequences were annotated with PyIR, a Python wrapper for IgBLAST v1.9, using IMGT germline references to assign V/J genes and CDR3. Reads were removed for weak V/J assignments (E-value above 1e-6), missing CDR3, stop codons, out-of-frame junctions, or ambiguous translated residues. V3J clonotypes were defined as sequences sharing an identical inferred V gene, J gene, and CDR3 amino acid sequence. Percentage overlap between repertoires was computed as shared unique clonotypes divided by the size of the smaller repertoire. Richness of each repertoire was evaluated using RTK rarefaction, the Chao1 estimator, and Recon v2.1 estimates of unobserved clonotypes. For all TCRbeta clonotypes obtained by the gDNA method from several donors, generation probabilities were computed with OLGA. Not all clones reach the TCRdb copy of this immuneACCESS table, which keeps in-frame sequences only. Checked studies attribute under half of the gap to unresolved V genes and leave the rest unexplained. V, J and clone size reflect that table, while D and trimming were determined from the DNA. This sample has 2 million to 3 million clones in its table, and 93% of those were observed once. 0.36% of the sample is held by the ten biggest clonotypes.

This clonotype was obtained from a man aged 18 to 29 in good health. Some clones in this sample may be carry-over from other donors' samples. The V gene is TRBV2 and the J gene is TRBJ2-5; 6 matching bases give a weak D call of TRBD2. Specimen: naive CD4+ T cells from PBMCs. In light of the paper, this sample's cell subset or site label describes: CD45RA+ positively selected. The base sequence is TGTGCCAGCAGTGGGCCCTCGGGGGTTCCGAAGACCCAGTACTTC. The translation is CASSGPSGVPKTQYF.